The 32 T cell receptor beta chains reported below all come from one sample, sequenced in a study of cytomegalovirus exposure and HLA in healthy donors. The PCR ran on 60 Vbeta and 13 Jbeta primers. Method: immunoSEQ multiplex PCR; TCRdb's copy keeps in-frame clones and lacks some. The top ten hold approximately 7.1% of the sample, which has 150,000 to 200,000 clones, approximately 70% seen once. Sample: PBMCs. Receptor source: a man aged 35 to 55 in good health and CMV-seropositive.

As for this clone: Compared with germline, one end of the junction differs, possibly owing to a read error. The chain employs TRBV4-1 and TRBJ1-2, with D perhaps TRBD1 (5 bases). This CDR3 is built from 15 residues. Germline lookup yields CDR1 MGHRA and CDR2 YSYEKL. CDR3 DNA: TGTGCCAGCAGCCAAGATCCTTCGACAGTCGATGGCTACACCTTC. It translates to CASSQDPSTVDGYTF.

V gene TRBV7-9 combines with J gene TRBJ2-1; 7 nucleotides agree with TRBD2. CDR1 and CDR2 (germline): SEHNR, FQNEAQ (reference sequence). CDR3 length: 18 residues. The V and J ends lost 5 bases and 1 base, in that order; junction bases with no gene match: 14. CDR3 protein: CASSPGGGARLSYNEQFF. DNA for the CDR3: TGTGCCAGCAGCCCCGGGGGAGGGGCCAGGCTATCCTACAATGAGCAGTTCTTC.

The chain has TRBV4-3 and TRBJ2-1, with D perhaps TRBD2 (6 bases). Germline V gives CDR1 LGHNA, CDR2 YSLEER. V lost 0 bases and J 0 bases, leaving 12 bases between the germline ends. This CDR3 has 17 residues. CDR3 DNA sequence: TGCGCCAGCAGCCAAGAAGGCGGGGTTAGCTCCTACAATGAGCAGTTCTTC. This translates into CASSQEGGVSSYNEQFF.

The rearrangement joins TRBV11-2 to TRBJ2-5, with D unclear. V was shortened by 3 bases and J by 5 bases, with 4 bases between the two germline ends. Looked up from germline, CDR1 is SGHAT and CDR2 is FQNNGV. The CDR3 covers 11 residues. The CDR3 DNA follows: TGTGCCAGCAGCTTTAGCGAGACCCAGTACTTC. Its translation is CASSFSETQYF.

This clone has a handful of counts. This chain joins TRBV13 and TRBJ1-1; D gene uncertain. The germline V and J ends were trimmed by 0 bases and 8 bases, with 7 bases remaining between them. The CDR3 covers 12 residues. Germline loops: CDR1 PRHDT, CDR2 FYEKMQ (reference sequence). The CDR3 coding sequence is TGTGCCAGCAGCTTAGGATCGGGGGAAGCTTTCTTT. Translating gives CASSLGSGEAFF.

CDR3 sequence: CASSFRGLPTGELFF. The CDR3, as DNA: TGTGCCAGCAGCTTTAGAGGACTCCCCACCGGGGAGCTGTTTTTT. The chain joins TRBV7-6 to TRBJ2-2, with D possibly being TRBD2 (5 bases). The CDR3 covers 15 residues. CDR1 is SGHVS, CDR2 FNYEAQ, per germline. Trimming left V 3 bases short and J 4 bases short, with 12 bases between.

The V call is TRBV7-8, the J call TRBJ2-7; TRBD1 might be the D (6 bases). The CDR3 loop spans 14 amino acids. Trimming cost V 5 bases and J 4 bases, with 15 bases left between them. In germline, CDR1 is SGHVS, CDR2 FQNEAQ. CDR3 region: CASSPAGTHYEQYF. CDR3 in DNA: TGTGCCAGCAGCCCGGCCGGGACACATTACGAGCAGTACTTC.

This chain links TRBV19 with TRBJ2-6, with TRBD1 matching 7 bases. Germline loops: CDR1 LNHDA, CDR2 SQIVND (reference sequence). The CDR3 has 15 amino acids. Losses at the gene ends were 6 bases for V and 3 bases for J; bases not matched to a gene: 5. CDR3 nucleotides: TGTGCCAGTAGCCTGACAGGGTTTGGGGCCAACGTCCTGACTTTC. It is translated as CASSLTGFGANVLTF.

The rearrangement links TRBV27 to TRBJ1-1, with a tentative D call TRBD1 (5 bases). Per the germline V gene, CDR1 is MNHEY and CDR2 is SMNVEV (reference sequence). The V end was cut by 3 bases, the J end by 2 bases, with 13 bases between. This CDR3 contains 15 residues. The CDR3 DNA follows: TGTGCCAGCAGTTTCTCGCAGGGCTTTAACACTGAAGCTTTCTTT. Amino acids: CASSFSQGFNTEAFF.

This clone showed up just once. This rearrangement joins TRBV4-2 to TRBJ2-7; D possibly corresponds to TRBD1 (6 bases). Trimming removed 0 bases at V and 0 bases at J, with 15 bases between. This CDR3 region has 17 residues. Germline-derived CDR1 and CDR2 are LGHNA and YNFKEQ. This CDR3 is CASSQEGTGLISYEQYF. The CDR3 region has the DNA TGTGCCAGCAGCCAAGAGGGAACAGGGCTTATCTCCTACGAGCAGTACTTC.

The chain is built from TRBV6-6 and TRBJ1-4; D is undetermined. The germline V and J ends were trimmed by 0 bases and 8 bases, with 16 bases remaining between them. CDR1 is MNHNY and CDR2 is SVGAGI in the germline V gene (reference sequence). The CDR3 is 16 amino acids. The CDR3 nucleotides read TGTGCCAGCAGTTACTCCCCCCGGCCCCGCGGGGAAAAACTGTTTTTT. Protein: CASSYSPRPRGEKLFF.

This chain uses TRBV19 with TRBJ1-5; the D is unclear. CDR3 length: 15 residues. Germline V CDR1 and CDR2: LNHDA, SQIVND (reference sequence). Trimming removed 2 bases at V and 3 bases at J, with 11 bases between. The CDR3 region is CASSINQAYNQPQHF. Written as DNA, the CDR3 is TGTGCCAGTAGTATAAACCAGGCCTACAATCAGCCCCAGCATTTT.

The V and J genes are TRBV7-8 and TRBJ1-1; 9 nucleotides line up with TRBD1. Per the germline V gene, CDR1 is SGHVS and CDR2 is FQNEAQ. The CDR3 runs 12 residues. V dropped 10 bases and J dropped 4; count of bases not matched to a gene: 4. CDR3 protein: CATYRGLTEAFF. In DNA, the CDR3 is TGTGCCACTTACAGGGGGCTCACTGAAGCTTTCTTT.

This clone was seen more than once but under ten times. The chain uses TRBV11-2 and TRBJ2-3; D is unresolved. The V end lost 0 bases, the J end lost 0 bases, and 7 bases lay between the germline ends. The CDR3 length is 15 residues. The germline V gene has CDR1 SGHAT and CDR2 FQNNGV. The CDR3 loop is CASSLEIGSTDTQYF. As DNA, the CDR3 is TGTGCCAGCAGCTTAGAGATCGGGAGCACAGATACGCAGTATTTT. Looking up the rest from reference TRBV11-2 and TRBJ2-3 gives the full variable domain: EAGVAQSPRYKIIEKRQSVAFWCNPISGHATLYWYQQILGQGPKLLIQFQNNGVVDDSQLPKDRFSAERLKGVDSTLKIQPAKLEDSAVYLCASSLEIGSTDTQYFGPGTRLTVL.

This clone was detected ten times or more. This chain uses TRBV5-4 with TRBJ2-2, with 10 nucleotides matching TRBD2. CDR1 is SGHNT, CDR2 YYREEE, per germline (reference sequence). The trim removed 4 bases at V and 4 bases at J, leaving 10 bases unmatched. This CDR3 comprises 17 residues. CDR3 amino acids: CASSTLAGGSGTGELFF. Written as DNA, the CDR3 is TGTGCCAGCAGCACTTTAGCGGGGGGTTCGGGCACCGGGGAGCTGTTTTTT.

J is TRBJ2-3 and V is TRBV7-8; perhaps TRBD1 as D (6 bases). Germline V gives CDR1 SGHVS, CDR2 FQNEAQ. The CDR3 extends over 13 amino acids. The V gene lost 7 bases and the J gene lost 4 bases, with 12 bases spanning the gap. For the CDR3, the DNA is TGTGCCAGCAACCTAAAGGGGGCAGATACGCAGTATTTT. It encodes CASNLKGADTQYF.

The chain uses TRBV30 and TRBJ1-3; D uncertain. Germline CDR1 GTSNPN, CDR2 SVGIG (reference sequence). Trimming left V 3 bases short and J 0 bases short, with 9 bases between. The CDR3 is made up of 14 amino acids. The CDR3, as DNA: TGTGCCTGGAGCCCCACTTACTCTGGAAACACCATATATTTT. Protein sequence: CAWSPTYSGNTIYF.

The chain carries TRBV18 and TRBJ1-2; the D gene is possibly TRBD1 (5 bases). Germline CDR1 is KGHSH and CDR2 is LQKENI. This CDR3 comprises 16 residues. V was shortened by 1 base and J by 3 bases, with 15 bases between the two germline ends. This CDR3 is CASSPLSRQGDYGYTF. The CDR3 DNA reads TGTGCCAGCTCACCACTTAGTCGCCAGGGTGACTATGGCTACACCTTC.

The chain combines TRBV7-9 with TRBJ2-7, with 10 bases fitting TRBD1. The V gene's germline CDR1 is SEHNR and CDR2 FQNEAQ (reference sequence). There are 15 residues in the CDR3. J lost 4 bases, V lost 4 bases, and 7 bases had no gene match. The CDR3 DNA is TGTGCCAGCAGCTCGCACCGGGACAGGGGTTACGAGCAGTACTTC. It yields the protein CASSSHRDRGYEQYF.

The chain combines TRBV25-1 with TRBJ1-5; a possible D gene is TRBD1 (6 bases). V was pared by 2 bases and J by 6 bases, with 11 bases between. This CDR3 is built from 14 residues. Germline V gives CDR1 MGHDK, CDR2 SYGVNS. CDR3 DNA sequence: TGTGCCAGCAGTGAAGGGGGGGGCGCTCAGCCCCAGCATTTT. This encodes CASSEGGGAQPQHF.

This chain connects TRBV19 to TRBJ1-2, with TRBD1 matching over 9 bases. CDR3 length: 14 residues. J lost 3 bases, V lost 4 bases, and 3 bases had no gene match. Germline CDR1 and CDR2: LNHDA and SQIVND (reference sequence). The CDR3 region has the DNA TGTGCCAGTAGTACGGGACAGGGTTACTATGGCTACACCTTC. Its translation: CASSTGQGYYGYTF.

The V call is TRBV4-3, the J call TRBJ1-4; a possible D gene is TRBD1 (5 bases). Germline CDR1 and CDR2: LGHNA and YSLEER. The CDR3 spans 15 residues. V lost 1 base, J lost 8 bases, and 14 bases lay in between. CDR3 coding DNA: TGCGCCAGCAGCCAAGTCGGCCAGGGAAGCGAAAAACTGTTTTTT. The encoded protein is CASSQVGQGSEKLFF.

This clone occurred a few times. The chain has TRBV5-4 and TRBJ1-2; maybe TRBD1 (6 bases). The CDR3 consists of 14 residues. Germline V lookup: CDR1 SGHNT, CDR2 YYREEE (reference sequence). The ends were cut back, 0 bases at V and 4 bases at J, with 10 bases in the middle. The CDR3 sequence is CASSLEGGRYGYTF. CDR3 sequence (DNA): TGTGCCAGCAGCTTGGAGGGGGGGCGCTATGGCTACACCTTC.

The chain combines TRBV6-1 with TRBJ2-7, with D maybe TRBD2 (5 bases). Germline lookup yields CDR1 MNHNS and CDR2 SASEGT. Trimming took 6 bases from V and 3 from J, leaving 9 bases between them. CDR3 size: 12 residues. CDR3 protein: CASSDGIYEQYF. The CDR3 region has the DNA TGTGCCAGCAGCGACGGGATCTACGAGCAGTACTTC.

The chain uses TRBV11-1 and TRBJ2-7; 9 nucleotides align to TRBD1. Germline V gene lookup returns CDR1 SGHAT and CDR2 FQDESV (reference sequence). V lost 1 base, J lost 4 bases, and 5 bases stayed unmatched. The CDR3 has 15 amino acids. DNA of the CDR3: TGTGCCAGCAGCTTAGATGGACAGGGGTCATACGAGCAGTACTTC. Amino acid sequence: CASSLDGQGSYEQYF.

The chain has TRBV5-1 and TRBJ1-5; a possible D gene is TRBD1 (5 bases). This CDR3 has 15 residues. CDR1 and CDR2 from the germline V gene are SGHRS and YFSETQ. The ends were cut back, 4 bases at V and 6 bases at J, with 17 bases in the middle. CDR3 amino acids: CASSPLAGQGQPQHF. CDR3 DNA: TGCGCCAGCAGCCCCTTGGCAGGGCAGGGTCAGCCCCAGCATTTT.

The chain couples TRBV2 to TRBJ2-5; TRBD2 aligns across 9 bases. The junction had 13 bases not matched to a gene; V was cut back by 6 bases and J by 5 bases. The CDR3 runs 16 residues. Germline V gene lookup returns CDR1 SNHLY and CDR2 FYNNEI. In DNA, the CDR3 is TGTGCCAGCAGGGTACTAGCGGGTGGAGTTCCGGAGACCCAGTACTTC. Protein sequence: CASRVLAGGVPETQYF.

Regarding this clone: The same CDR3 also results from other DNA sequences found in this sample. The J gene is TRBJ1-2, the V gene TRBV20-1, with D tentatively TRBD1 (5 bases). This CDR3 has 11 amino acids. V lost 4 bases, J lost 6 bases, and 9 bases lay in between. CDR1 is DFQATT, CDR2 SNEGSKA, per germline (reference sequence). Here the CDR3 DNA reads TGCAGTGCTACGGGGGGGAATGGCTACACCTTC. It codes for CSATGGNGYTF.

This clone turned up a few times. This chain joins TRBV25-1 and TRBJ2-7, with a weak D call TRBD1 (5 bases). The CDR3 has 14 residues. Trimming removed 5 bases from V and 2 bases from J, with 13 bases in between. The germline gives CDR1 MGHDK, CDR2 SYGVNS. CDR3 sequence reads: CASSRGRGAYEQYF. The CDR3 nucleotides read TGTGCCAGCAGTAGGGGCAGAGGTGCCTACGAGCAGTACTTC.

This chain joins TRBV7-9 and TRBJ1-1, with D uncertain. With 5 bases removed from V and 4 bases from J, the gap between germline ends came to 11 bases. Germline V lookup: CDR1 SEHNR, CDR2 FQNEAQ (reference sequence). This CDR3 is built from 13 residues. CDR3 sequence reads: CASSLREVTEAFF. CDR3 DNA sequence: TGTGCCAGCAGCCTGAGGGAAGTCACTGAAGCTTTCTTT.

The rearrangement joins TRBV6-5 to TRBJ2-1, with 7 bases lining up with TRBD2. The V and J ends lost 2 bases and 7 bases, in that order; junction bases with no gene match: 8. This CDR3 region has 15 residues. The V gene's germline CDR1 is MNHEY and CDR2 SVGAGI. The CDR3 sequence: CASSYGAGRVNEQFF. The CDR3 nucleotides are TGTGCCAGCAGTTACGGTGCAGGGAGGGTAAATGAGCAGTTCTTC.

CDR3 bases: TGTGCCAGCAGCTTAATCCCGGGACAGAAGGGAAACACCATATATTTT. This codes for CASSLIPGQKGNTIYF. V gene TRBV5-6 combines with J gene TRBJ1-3; 7 positions match TRBD1. CDR1 and CDR2 from the germline V gene are SGHDT and YYEEEE. With 2 bases clipped from V and 4 bases from J, the junction kept 9 bases outside the gene matches. The CDR3 has 16 residues.